Sequencing of this T cell receptor (beta chain) was carried out in a study of blood T cell repertoires in COVID-19. J gave up 7 bases and V 3 bases, and 11 bases lay outside the gene matches. The length of the CDR3 is 15 residues. CDR1 and CDR2 from the germline V gene are SGHRS and YFSETQ. Sequencing used immunoSEQ multiplex PCR; TCRdb keeps in-frame clones, though not all of them. Of 130,000 or so clones detected, approximately 84% appear once; the ten largest clones hold more than 3%. Material for sequencing was PBMCs or T cells enriched from blood (not recorded which). The V call is TRBV5-1, the J call TRBJ2-7, with 9 bases that match TRBD1. The sequence came from a woman between 45 and 65 years old with acute COVID-19. CDR3 region: CASSSTGTGIGEQYF. DNA for the CDR3: TGCGCCAGCAGCTCGACCGGGACAGGGATAGGTGAGCAGTACTTC.